This TCR beta chain was captured in a study of cytomegalovirus exposure and HLA in healthy donors. Some clones are missing from TCRdb's copy, which holds only in-frame ones; the method was immunoSEQ multiplex PCR. This sample carries hundreds of thousands of clones, roughly 87% of them seen once, and the ten largest clones take about 12%. The approximately 130-subject validation cohort, separate from the roughly 700-subject first cohort, included the donors. The CDR3 length is 14 residues. Germline V lookup: CDR1 MGHDK, CDR2 SYGVNS. Trimming took off 1 base at V and 11 bases at J, with 15 bases between the two ends.

The origin of this receptor is a young man in good health and CMV-seropositive. V gene TRBV25-1 combines with J gene TRBJ1-5; the D is unclear. The source material was PBMCs. The CDR3 loop is CASSESRPGGAQHF. The CDR3 DNA sequence: TGTGCCAGCAGTGAATCTAGGCCGGGTGGGGCCCAGCATTTT.